The 21 T cell receptor beta chains below all came from one sample that was sequenced in a study of monozygotic twins with inflammatory bowel disease. TCRdb reanalyzed the 5' RACE reads and collapses them to one entry per CDR3 protein, without DNA. Its listing shows 200,000 to 250,000 distinct CDR3 sequences. Sequencing was carried out using blood. All receptors derive from a human donor with ulcerative colitis or Crohn's disease, or a healthy co-twin of an affected twin (not recorded which).

The chain links TRBV27 to TRBJ2-2. The CDR3 contains 11 residues. Per the germline V gene, CDR1 is MNHEY and CDR2 is SMNVEV (reference sequence). CDR3 loop: CASRRYGELFF.

The chain is built from TRBV7-2 and TRBJ2-3; with no DNA, the TCRdb D assignment of TRBD2 cannot be verified. This CDR3 contains 17 residues. Germline assignment: CDR1 SGHTA and CDR2 FQGNSA. The CDR3: CASKPPSGGPSTDTQYF. Full variable domain (rest looked up from reference TRBV7-2 and TRBJ2-3): GAGVSQSPSNKVTEKGKDVELRCDPISGHTALYWYRQSLGQGLEFLIYFQGNSAPDKSGLPSDRFSAERTGGSVSTLTIQRTQQEDSAVYLCASKPPSGGPSTDTQYFGPGTRLTVL.

The rearrangement joins TRBV5-1 to TRBJ2-7; no DNA is available, so the TRBD1 call from TCRdb remains unchecked. CDR3 size: 15 residues. From germline, CDR1 is SGHRS and CDR2 YFSETQ. CDR3 in amino acids: CASSPEVAAVGEQYF.

The chain combines TRBV20-1 with TRBJ2-1; TCRdb names TRBD2, which stays unverified in the absence of DNA. Germline CDR1 and CDR2: DFQATT and SNEGSKA (reference sequence). The CDR3 sequence is 15 residues long. The CDR3 loop is CSAAGGTSGNNEQFF.

This chain joins TRBV11-2 and TRBJ1-1; checking the TCRdb D call of TRBD1 is not possible without DNA. This CDR3 region has 14 residues. The germline gives CDR1 SGHAT, CDR2 FQNNGV. The CDR3 reads CASSSAPPGTEAFF.

The rearrangement uses TRBV5-1 and TRBJ1-2. The germline V gene encodes CDR1 SGHRS and CDR2 YFSETQ. The CDR3 is made up of 15 amino acids. The CDR3 here is CASSLDGGQRSGYTF.

The rearrangement joins TRBV27 to TRBJ2-7. This CDR3 is 13 amino acids long. In germline, CDR1 is MNHEY, CDR2 SMNVEV (reference sequence). CDR3 loop: CASSSTESYEQYF.

CDR3 protein: CASSLFPQVAYEQYF. The V call is TRBV27, the J call TRBJ2-7; TCRdb gives TRBD2 as the D gene, but with no DNA this cannot be confirmed. CDR3 size: 15 residues. Germline V lookup: CDR1 MNHEY, CDR2 SMNVEV (reference sequence).

V gene TRBV5-6 combines with J gene TRBJ2-3; the D call of TRBD1 rests on TCRdb alone, since no DNA is present to check it. This CDR3 has 16 residues. Germline V gene data show CDR1 as SGHDT and CDR2 as YYEEEE. CDR3 amino acids: CASSPLWRASTDTQYF.

V is TRBV5-5 and J is TRBJ1-1; absent DNA, TCRdb's TRBD1 call cannot be checked. The CDR3 extends over 15 amino acids. CDR1 and CDR2 (germline): SGHKS, YYEKEE (reference sequence). The chain's CDR3 is CASTPNDRMNTEAFF.

The gene calls are TRBV3-1 and TRBJ2-7. From germline, CDR1 is LGHDT and CDR2 YNNKEL (reference sequence). The CDR3 is 14 amino acids. This CDR3 reads CASSQDLSSYEQYF.

V and J are TRBV20-1 and TRBJ1-1; TCRdb's D call, TRBD1, is unchecked because there is no DNA. Germline CDR1 is DFQATT and CDR2 is SNEGSKA (reference sequence). There are 13 residues in the CDR3. The CDR3 is CSARRVGRTEAFF.

This chain links TRBV14 with TRBJ2-3. Germline V CDR1 and CDR2: SGHDN, FVKESK. This CDR3 region has 12 residues. The CDR3 loop reads CASRRSGDTQYF.

The genes are TRBV5-1 and TRBJ1-2. CDR3 length: 11 amino acids. Germline CDR1 is SGHRS and CDR2 is YFSETQ. The CDR3 here is CASSFGGGYTF.

The chain has TRBV5-1 and TRBJ2-7; the D call from TCRdb, TRBD1, cannot be confirmed without DNA. The CDR3 spans 16 residues. The germline CDR1 and CDR2 sequences are SGHRS and YFSETQ. This chain's CDR3 is CASSLGTGGGLGEQYF.

The chain employs TRBV6-5 and TRBJ1-1; TCRdb outputs TRBD1, but without DNA this stays unchecked. CDR3 length: 15 amino acids. Germline V CDR1 and CDR2: MNHEY, SVGAGI. Here the CDR3 reads CASSYNRPGTREAFF.

This rearrangement joins TRBV24-1 to TRBJ1-2. CDR3 length: 13 residues. Per germline, CDR1 KGHDR and CDR2 SFDVKD. The CDR3 spells CATSESSGGGYTF.

The chain is built from TRBV4-3 and TRBJ2-1. This CDR3 spans 15 amino acids. CDR1 is LGHNA and CDR2 is YSLEER in the germline V gene. CDR3 sequence reads: CASSQTRSSYNEQFF.

This chain connects TRBV7-9 to TRBJ2-3; with no DNA, the TCRdb D assignment of TRBD1 cannot be verified. Germline values: CDR1 SEHNR, CDR2 FQNEAQ (reference sequence). This CDR3 has 13 residues. The CDR3 is CASSSKGVDTQYF. Variable domain in full (rest from reference TRBV7-9 and TRBJ2-3): DTGVSQNPRHKITKRGQNVTFRCDPISEHNRLYWYRQTLGQGPEFLTYFQNEAQLEKSRLLSDRFSAERPKGSFSTLEIQRTEQGDSAMYLCASSSKGVDTQYFGPGTRLTVL.

V usage is TRBV5-6 and J usage is TRBJ2-2. The CDR3 is 15 residues long. In germline, CDR1 is SGHDT, CDR2 YYEEEE. CDR3 sequence reads: CASSFISANTGELFF.

The CDR3 protein is CASSPGTGADYTF. The chain couples TRBV18 to TRBJ1-2; with no DNA, the TCRdb D assignment of TRBD1 cannot be verified. The CDR3 runs to 13 residues. The V gene's germline CDR1 is KGHSH and CDR2 LQKENI.